The 17 T cell receptor beta chains presented below share a single source sample, sequenced in a study of blood T cell repertoires in COVID-19. Some clones are missing from TCRdb's copy, which holds only in-frame ones; the method was immunoSEQ multiplex PCR. The repertoire holds fewer than 60,000 clones, with roughly four fifths as singletons. The sample was peripheral blood. The receptors here all came from a man aged 65 to 79 with active COVID-19.

The rearrangement links TRBV7-2 to TRBJ2-3; 7 bases map to TRBD2. J lost 6 bases, V lost 5 bases, and 8 bases had no gene match. This CDR3 is built from 14 residues. Looked up from germline, CDR1 is SGHTA and CDR2 is FQGNSA. As DNA, the CDR3 is TGTGCCAGCAGCCCCCCGGGGGGAGGGGATACGCAGTATTTT. Amino acid sequence: CASSPPGGGDTQYF.

This chain links TRBV7-2 with TRBJ1-5; 8 bases line up with TRBD1. J was trimmed by 0 bases and V by 3 bases; bases with no gene match: 4. CDR3 length: 16 amino acids. The germline V gene encodes CDR1 SGHTA and CDR2 FQGNSA. DNA of the CDR3: TGTGCCAGCAGCTTGGACAGGGAGTATAGCAATCAGCCCCAGCATTTT. Amino acid sequence: CASSLDREYSNQPQHF.

The CDR3 nucleotides are TGTGCCAGCAGTAGCCGACTCGACGAGCAGTACTTC. Amino acids: CASSSRLDEQYF. The chain couples TRBV6-5 to TRBJ2-7, with no clear D. Between the trimmed V and J ends, which lost 5 bases and 5 bases, there was a span of 10 bases. CDR3 length: 12 residues. Germline V gene data show CDR1 as MNHEY and CDR2 as SVGAGI.

The V call is TRBV10-3, the J call TRBJ2-4, with D perhaps matching TRBD1 (6 bases). V was cut by 10 bases and J by 0 bases, with 19 bases left in between. The CDR3 runs 16 residues. Per the germline V gene, CDR1 is ENHRY and CDR2 is SYGVKD. Written as DNA, the CDR3 is TGTGCCACCCGGGACACCTCATCCCTAGCCAAAAACATTCAGTACTTC. Translated, it gives CATRDTSSLAKNIQYF.

The genes are TRBV9 and TRBJ2-1; 10 bases are a match to TRBD1. The CDR3 is 15 residues long. The V and J ends lost 4 bases and 4 bases, in that order; junction bases with no gene match: 5. Germline CDR1 and CDR2: SGDLS and YYNGEE. The CDR3 loop is CASSRTGGRYNEQFF. The CDR3 DNA reads TGTGCCAGCAGCCGGACAGGGGGGCGGTACAATGAGCAGTTCTTC.

The rearrangement links TRBV18 to TRBJ1-6; 7 positions agree with TRBD1. The V gene's germline CDR1 is KGHSH and CDR2 LQKENI. This CDR3 has 14 residues. J gave up 7 bases and V 5 bases, and 5 bases lay outside the gene matches. The CDR3 spells CASSAGQTNSPLHF. The CDR3 bases are TGTGCCAGCTCAGCGGGACAGACCAATTCACCCCTCCACTTT. Drawing the rest from reference TRBV18 and TRBJ1-6, the complete variable domain is NAGVMQNPRHLVRRRGQEARLRCSPMKGHSHVYWYRQLPEEGLKFMVYLQKENIIDESGMPKERFSAEFPKEGPSILRIQQVVRGDSAAYFCASSAGQTNSPLHFGNGTRLTVT.

The chain carries TRBV19 and TRBJ1-2; D call uncertain. The CDR3 has 15 amino acids. Between the trimmed V and J ends, which lost 2 bases and 7 bases, there was a span of 17 bases. Germline assignment: CDR1 LNHDA and CDR2 SQIVND (reference sequence). Written as DNA, the CDR3 is TGTGCCAGTAGTATACCATGGGAGCGGTCGCCTGGCTACACCTTC. Protein sequence: CASSIPWERSPGYTF.

This clone was seen once. The chain combines TRBV6-5 with TRBJ2-1, with D hard to call. The V and J ends lost 6 bases and 13 bases respectively, with 25 bases between them. Per germline, CDR1 MNHEY and CDR2 SVGAGI. The CDR3 extends over 15 amino acids. CDR3 sequence: CASSNTLKKQPRQFF. The CDR3 DNA reads TGTGCCAGCAGCAACACGCTAAAAAAACAGCCTCGCCAGTTCTTC.

This clone was found a few times. The rearrangement joins TRBV12-5 to TRBJ1-3; possible D gene TRBD1, 5 bases. From germline, CDR1 is LGHNT and CDR2 FRNRAP. The V end lost 1 base, the J end lost 0 bases, and 13 bases lay between the germline ends. This CDR3 contains 17 residues. As DNA, the CDR3 is TGTGCTAGTGGTTTGGACCCCTCGGGACTCTCTGGAAACACCATATATTTT. As protein: CASGLDPSGLSGNTIYF. The variable domain in full, with the rest retrieved from reference TRBV12-5 and TRBJ1-3, is DARVTQTPRHKVTEMGQEVTMRCQPILGHNTVFWYRQTMMQGLELLAYFRNRAPLDDSGMPKDRFSAEMPDATLATLKIQPSEPRDSAVYFCASGLDPSGLSGNTIYFGEGSWLTVV.

The chain joins TRBV5-6 to TRBJ2-7; TRBD1 matches at 9 bases. Losses at the gene ends were 2 bases for V and 4 bases for J; bases not matched to a gene: 4. The CDR3 spans 14 residues. Per germline, CDR1 SGHDT and CDR2 YYEEEE. This CDR3 reads CASSFQGQGYEQYF. For the CDR3, the DNA is TGTGCCAGCAGCTTTCAGGGACAGGGTTACGAGCAGTACTTC. The full variable domain, completed using reference TRBV5-6 and TRBJ2-7, is DAGVTQSPTHLIKTRGQQVTLRCSPKSGHDTVSWYQQALGQGPQFIFQYYEEEERQRGNFPDRFSGHQFPNYSSELNVNALLLGDSALYLCASSFQGQGYEQYFGPGTRLTVT.

This clone came up a few times. The CDR3 region has the DNA TGCGCCAGCAGTGAGAGGCTAGCGGGGGGCGCCGGGGAGCTGTTTTTT. Translation gives CASSERLAGGAGELFF. V and J are TRBV10-1 and TRBJ2-2; 11 bases fit TRBD2. Losses at the gene ends were 2 bases for V and 6 bases for J; bases not matched to a gene: 5. The CDR3 consists of 16 residues. CDR1 and CDR2 (germline): WNHNN, SYGVQD (reference sequence).

The chain carries TRBV10-3 and TRBJ2-7, with 7 positions matching TRBD1. V was clipped by 0 bases and J by 4 bases; unmatched bases: 9. This CDR3 has 16 residues. Looked up from germline, CDR1 is ENHRY and CDR2 is SYGVKD. The CDR3 here is CAISESGDRADYEQYF. The CDR3 DNA sequence: TGTGCCATCAGTGAGTCGGGAGACAGGGCTGATTACGAGCAGTACTTC.

J is TRBJ1-5 and V is TRBV6-2 or TRBV6-3; TRBD1 is a possible D gene (6 bases). The V end lost 6 bases, the J end lost 0 bases, and 12 bases lay between the germline ends. Germline CDR1 is MNHEY and CDR2 is SVGEGT. This CDR3 comprises 15 residues. The chain's CDR3 is CASSVTGYSNQPQHF. The CDR3 nucleotides are TGTGCCAGCAGCGTGACAGGTTATAGCAATCAGCCCCAGCATTTT.

This rearrangement joins TRBV7-2 to TRBJ1-4, with 12 bases fitting TRBD1. This CDR3 is built from 15 residues. V dropped 5 bases and J dropped 7; count of bases not matched to a gene: 5. Germline V gene data show CDR1 as SGHTA and CDR2 as FQGNSA. This CDR3 is CASSARDRGLEKLFF. The CDR3 DNA is TGTGCCAGCAGCGCCCGGGACAGGGGGCTTGAAAAACTGTTTTTT.

The CDR3 DNA reads TGTGCCAGTAGTATAGGAGACAGTAAAGAGACCCAGTACTTC. Its translation: CASSIGDSKETQYF. The J gene is TRBJ2-5, the V gene TRBV19; D possibly corresponds to TRBD1 (5 bases). Germline V gene lookup returns CDR1 LNHDA and CDR2 SQIVND (reference sequence). Deletions cut 1 base from V and 3 bases from J, with 9 bases between. This CDR3 region has 14 residues.

This CDR3 reads CASSTGTSGHNEQFF. CDR3 coding DNA: TGTGCCAGTAGTACCGGGACTAGCGGGCACAATGAGCAGTTCTTC. The chain is built from TRBV19 and TRBJ2-1, with 12 nucleotides matching TRBD2. The CDR3 spans 15 residues. Trimming took 4 bases from V and 5 from J; bases not matched to a gene: 3. Germline V gene data show CDR1 as LNHDA and CDR2 as SQIVND (reference sequence). Complete variable domain (other parts from reference TRBV19 and TRBJ2-1): DGGITQSPKYLFRKEGQNVTLSCEQNLNHDAMYWYRQDPGQGLRLIYYSQIVNDFQKGDIAEGYSVSREKKESFPLTVTSAQKNPTAFYLCASSTGTSGHNEQFFGPGTRLTVL.

This clone showed up just a few times. V is TRBV7-9 and J is TRBJ2-1, with TRBD1 matching 7 bases. The CDR3 covers 13 residues. Germline CDR1 is SEHNR and CDR2 is FQNEAQ (reference sequence). V lost 4 bases to trimming and J lost 7 bases; unmatched junction nucleotides: 4. CDR3 nucleotide sequence: TGTGCCAGCAGCTCATCGACAGGGAATGAGCAGTTCTTC. Its protein product is CASSSSTGNEQFF. The variable domain in full, completed from reference TRBV7-9 and TRBJ2-1, reads DTGVSQNPRHKITKRGQNVTFRCDPISEHNRLYWYRQTLGQGPEFLTYFQNEAQLEKSRLLSDRFSAERPKGSFSTLEIQRTEQGDSAMYLCASSSSTGNEQFFGPGTRLTVL.